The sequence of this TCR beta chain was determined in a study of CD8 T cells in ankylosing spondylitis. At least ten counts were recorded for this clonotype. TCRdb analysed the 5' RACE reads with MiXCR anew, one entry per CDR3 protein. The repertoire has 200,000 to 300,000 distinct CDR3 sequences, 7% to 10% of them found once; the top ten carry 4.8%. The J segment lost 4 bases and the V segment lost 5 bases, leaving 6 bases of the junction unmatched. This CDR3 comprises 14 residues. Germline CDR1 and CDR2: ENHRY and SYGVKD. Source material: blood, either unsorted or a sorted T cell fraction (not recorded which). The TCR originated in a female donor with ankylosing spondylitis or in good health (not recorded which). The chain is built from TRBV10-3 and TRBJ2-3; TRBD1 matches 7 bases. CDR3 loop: CAISNRGRADTQYF. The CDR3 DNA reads TGTGCCATCAGTAACAGGGGAAGGGCAGATACGCAGTATTTT.